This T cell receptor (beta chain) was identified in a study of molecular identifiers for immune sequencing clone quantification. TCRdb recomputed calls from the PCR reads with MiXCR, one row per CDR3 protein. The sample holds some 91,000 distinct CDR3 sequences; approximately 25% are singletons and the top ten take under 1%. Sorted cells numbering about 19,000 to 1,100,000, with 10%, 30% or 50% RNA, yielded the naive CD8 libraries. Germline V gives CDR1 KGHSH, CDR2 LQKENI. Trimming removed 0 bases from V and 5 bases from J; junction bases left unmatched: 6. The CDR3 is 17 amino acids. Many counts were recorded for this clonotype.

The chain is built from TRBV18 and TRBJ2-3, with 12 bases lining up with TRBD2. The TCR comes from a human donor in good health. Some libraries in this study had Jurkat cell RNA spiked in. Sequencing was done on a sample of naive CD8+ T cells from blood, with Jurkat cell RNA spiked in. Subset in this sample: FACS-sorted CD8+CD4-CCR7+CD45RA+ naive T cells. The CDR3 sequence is CASSPPPSGRAIDTQYF. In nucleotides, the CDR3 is TGTGCCAGCTCACCACCGCCTAGCGGGAGGGCCATAGATACGCAGTATTTT.